This T cell receptor beta chain stems from a study of blood T cell repertoires in COVID-19. Study summary: Some COVID-19 samples were acute and others convalescent; all came from the United States, Italy and Spain.

TCRdb's copy holds only in-frame clones and misses some; the assay was immunoSEQ multiplex PCR. The data contain around 150,000 clones, around 80% of them seen just once; the ten biggest clones take up approximately 5.1%. The CDR3 has 14 amino acids. CDR1 is LNHDA, CDR2 SQIVND, per germline (reference sequence). Trimming removed 4 bases from V and 2 bases from J, with 9 bases in between. Cohorts were based on clinical histories the participants reported. Exposed participants encountered a COVID-19 case during the 2 weeks preceding study entry. This chain connects TRBV19 to TRBJ1-3; tentatively, D is TRBD1 (6 bases). What was sequenced was PBMCs or T cells enriched from blood (not recorded which). This sequence was found in a man in his 70s who had been exposed to COVID-19. In DNA, the CDR3 is TGTGCCAGTAGTACCTCAGGGGCTGGAAACACCATATATTTT. This gives the protein CASSTSGAGNTIYF.